The subject of this entry is one T cell receptor beta chain. Its target is not known. Libraries for TCR beta were made by quantitative 5'-RACE with molecular barcodes. In TCRdb, the 5' RACE reads were re-called with MiXCR into one record per CDR3 protein. The repertoire has hundreds of thousands of distinct CDR3 sequences, 15% to 20% of them found once; the top ten carry approximately 1%. This sample was taken from a study of CD8 T cells in ankylosing spondylitis. V lost 5 bases and J lost 3, with 7 bases in between. The CDR3 is 12 residues long. General study findings and limits: Roughly eight highly homologous variants made up a TCR beta motif that seemed to typify ankylosing spondylitis blood.

The V call is TRBV12-3 or TRBV12-4, the J call TRBJ1-1; D unresolved. This receptor was identified in a male donor with ankylosing spondylitis. The specimen was blood, either unsorted or a sorted T cell fraction (not recorded which). The CDR3 is CASSTLDTEAFF. The CDR3 bases are TGTGCCAGCAGTACTTTGGACACTGAAGCTTTCTTT.